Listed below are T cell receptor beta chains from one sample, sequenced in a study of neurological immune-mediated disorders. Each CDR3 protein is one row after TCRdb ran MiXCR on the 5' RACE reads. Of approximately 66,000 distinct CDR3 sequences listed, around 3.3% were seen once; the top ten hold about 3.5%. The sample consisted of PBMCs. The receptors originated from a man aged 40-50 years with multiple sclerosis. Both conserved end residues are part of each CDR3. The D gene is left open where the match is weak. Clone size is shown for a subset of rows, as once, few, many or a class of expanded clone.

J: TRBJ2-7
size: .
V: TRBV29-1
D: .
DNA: TGCAGCGTGGGGTGGGCCGGCCAGCAGTACTTC
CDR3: CSVGWAGQQYF

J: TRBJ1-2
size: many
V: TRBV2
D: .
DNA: TGTGCCAGCAGTGTAAAAGGATATGGCTACACCTTC
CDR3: CASSVKGYGYTF

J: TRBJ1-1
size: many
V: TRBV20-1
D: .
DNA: TGCAGTGCTTCACCCCTGGAGTGGGGGAACACTGAAGCTTTCTTT
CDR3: CSASPLEWGNTEAFF

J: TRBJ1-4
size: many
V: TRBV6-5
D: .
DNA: TGTGCCAGCAAAAGGGTACACAATGAAAAACTGTTTTTT
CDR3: CASKRVHNEKLFF

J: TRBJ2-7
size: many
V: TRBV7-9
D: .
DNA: TGTGCCAGCAGCACAAATGCCGGACGGGGGGCAATCTACGAGCAGTACTTC
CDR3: CASSTNAGRGAIYEQYF

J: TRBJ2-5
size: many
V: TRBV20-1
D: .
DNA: TGCAGTGCGGTTCTAGGGTCAGAGACCCAGTACTTC
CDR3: CSAVLGSETQYF

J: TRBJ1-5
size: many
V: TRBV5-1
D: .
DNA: TGCGCCAGCAGCTGGTCCGGGGAAAGCAATCAGCCCCAGCATTTT
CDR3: CASSWSGESNQPQHF

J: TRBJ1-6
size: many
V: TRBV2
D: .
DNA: TGTGCCAGCAAAAGGACTCAACATAATTCACCCCTCCACTTT
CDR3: CASKRTQHNSPLHF

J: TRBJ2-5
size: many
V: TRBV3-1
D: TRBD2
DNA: TGTGCCAGCAGCCAAGGTTTAGTGGCGGGAGATTACCAAGAGACCCAGTACTTC
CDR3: CASSQGLVAGDYQETQYF

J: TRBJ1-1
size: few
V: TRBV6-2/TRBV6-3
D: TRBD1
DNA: TGTGCCAGCAGCCGGTCCCGACTTAGACAGGGGTCCTCCACTGAAGCTTTCTTT
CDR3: CASSRSRLRQGSSTEAFF

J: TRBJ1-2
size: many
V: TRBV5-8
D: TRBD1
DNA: TGTGCCAGCAGCTTGACAGGGGGCGCGGACTATGGCTACACCTTC
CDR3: CASSLTGGADYGYTF

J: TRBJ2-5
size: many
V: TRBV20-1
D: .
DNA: TGCAGTGCTAGAGATCGGAGGTGGGTCAGGAGCCAAGAGACCCAGTACTTC
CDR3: CSARDRRWVRSQETQYF

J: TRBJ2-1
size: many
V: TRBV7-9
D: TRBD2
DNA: TGTGCCAGCAGCTCTGGCCCGACTAGCGGGGGGTATCACAATGAGCAGTTCTTC
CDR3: CASSSGPTSGGYHNEQFF

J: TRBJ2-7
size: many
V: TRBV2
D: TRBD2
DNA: TGTGCCACCTCCGGACTAGCGGGAGGAATCGAGCAGTACTTC
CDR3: CATSGLAGGIEQYF

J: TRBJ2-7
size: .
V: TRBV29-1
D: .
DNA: TGCAGCGTCCTTCGGGGGTCAGACTTCTACGAGCAGTACTTC
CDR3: CSVLRGSDFYEQYF

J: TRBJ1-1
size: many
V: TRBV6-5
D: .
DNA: TGTGCCAGCAGCCGAGAGAACACTGAAGCTTTCTTT
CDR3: CASSRENTEAFF

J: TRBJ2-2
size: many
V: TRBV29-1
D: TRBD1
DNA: TGCAGCGTGAGGGCACCGGGACAGGCAACCACCGGGGAGCTGTTTTTT
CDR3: CSVRAPGQATTGELFF

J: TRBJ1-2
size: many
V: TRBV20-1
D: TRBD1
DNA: TGCAGTGCTAGAGATGGCCGGACAGGGAATGGCTACACCTTC
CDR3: CSARDGRTGNGYTF

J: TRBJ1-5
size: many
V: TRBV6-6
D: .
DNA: TGTGCCAGCCAACGATCGGACGGTGGGAGCAATCAGCCCCAGCATTTT
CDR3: CASQRSDGGSNQPQHF

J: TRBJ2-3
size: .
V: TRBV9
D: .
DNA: TGTGCCAGCAGCGTAGACAGCCCAGATACGCAGTATTTT
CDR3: CASSVDSPDTQYF

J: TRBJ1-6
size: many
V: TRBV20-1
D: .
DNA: TGCAGTGCTAGAGGTCCGTTCGAACACTTGTTCCACTTT
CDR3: CSARGPFEHLFHF

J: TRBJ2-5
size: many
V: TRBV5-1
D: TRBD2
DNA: TGCGCCAGCAGCCCCACTAGCGGACTAGAGACCCAGTACTTC
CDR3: CASSPTSGLETQYF

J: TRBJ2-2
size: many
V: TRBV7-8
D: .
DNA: TGTGCCAGCAGCTTCCGAGACCCCAAGGCCGGGGAGCTGTTTTTT
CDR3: CASSFRDPKAGELFF